The 32 T cell receptor beta chains given below trace back to one sample, sequenced in a study of human T cells and chemical hapten exposure. TCRdb called the RACE reads again in MiXCR, with one record for every CDR3 protein. Among some 180,000 distinct CDR3 sequences listed, about 20% were seen once. Time point in this sample: patch test 1, 2 weeks after DPC sensitization. Treatment given: therapeutic diphenylcyclopropenone sensitization with weekly scalp DPC. The specimen was whole blood, collected in connection with sensitization to the hapten diphenylcyclopropenone (DPC). These receptors were collected from a woman aged 45 to 65 with alopecia areata. Some clones in this sample may be carry-over from other donors' samples.

This clonotype was seen only a few times. The gene calls are TRBV12-3 or TRBV12-4 and TRBJ1-3; maybe TRBD1 (5 bases). The CDR3 has 15 residues. V lost 3 bases to trimming and J lost 5 bases, with 14 bases between them. The CDR3 DNA is TGTGCCAGCAGTTTTAGTTTAACAGGCAGAAACACCATATATTTT. Protein product: CASSFSLTGRNTIYF.

This clonotype was detected a few times. The rearrangement links TRBV7-2 to TRBJ2-7, with D unclear. There are 15 residues in the CDR3. Between the trimmed V and J ends, which lost 3 bases and 5 bases, there was a span of 17 bases. Germline values: CDR1 SGHTA, CDR2 FQGNSA. CDR3 sequence (DNA): TGTGCCAGCAGCTTGGGTCCGGGTCATTTTGACGAGCAGTACTTC. It encodes CASSLGPGHFDEQYF. The complete variable domain, with remaining parts taken from reference TRBV7-2 and TRBJ2-7, reads GAGVSQSPSNKVTEKGKDVELRCDPISGHTALYWYRQSLGQGLEFLIYFQGNSAPDKSGLPSDRFSAERTGGSVSTLTIQRTQQEDSAVYLCASSLGPGHFDEQYFGPGTRLTVT.

V gene TRBV7-9 combines with J gene TRBJ2-5; D gene ambiguous. Trimming cost V 2 bases and J 0 bases, with 4 bases left between them. This CDR3 has 13 amino acids. In germline, CDR1 is SEHNR, CDR2 FQNEAQ (reference sequence). The CDR3 protein is CASSLNNQETQYF. The CDR3 nucleotides are TGTGCCAGCAGCTTAAATAACCAAGAGACCCAGTACTTC.

This clonotype was found a few times. The V and J genes are TRBV3-1 and TRBJ1-1, with D unclear. V was cut by 4 bases and J by 8 bases, with 14 bases left in between. This CDR3 region has 13 residues. Germline loops: CDR1 LGHDT, CDR2 YNNKEL (reference sequence). The DNA for the CDR3 is TGTGCCAGCAGCCGGGCTGGGGAATCGGAAGCTTTCTTT. It codes for CASSRAGESEAFF. The whole variable domain, remainder taken from reference TRBV3-1 and TRBJ1-1, is DTAVSQTPKYLVTQMGNDKSIKCEQNLGHDTMYWYKQDSKKFLKIMFSYNNKELIINETVPNRFSPKSPDKAHLNLHINSLELGDSAVYFCASSRAGESEAFFGQGTRLTVV.

This clonotype occurred many times. The genes are TRBV12-3 or TRBV12-4 and TRBJ2-1; 7 nucleotides align to TRBD1. The J segment lost 4 bases and the V segment lost 5 bases, leaving 5 bases of the junction unmatched. This CDR3 has 14 amino acids. This CDR3 is CASSAGTDYNEQFF. CDR3 bases: TGTGCCAGCAGTGCCGGGACAGATTACAATGAGCAGTTCTTC.

V gene TRBV6-4 combines with J gene TRBJ2-1; 7 nucleotides line up with TRBD2. The CDR3 covers 14 residues. J lost 5 bases, V lost 2 bases, and 3 bases had no gene match. Germline values: CDR1 MRHNA, CDR2 SNTAGT. CDR3 sequence: CASSDGTKHNEQFF. In DNA, the CDR3 is TGTGCCAGCAGTGACGGGACTAAACACAATGAGCAGTTCTTC.

This sequence joins TRBV29-1 and TRBJ1-1; tentatively, D is TRBD1 (6 bases). The CDR3 loop spans 12 amino acids. CDR1 and CDR2 from the germline V gene are SQVTM and ANQGSEA. The V end lost 3 bases, the J end lost 8 bases, and 13 bases lay between the germline ends. The CDR3 bases are TGCAGCGTTGACAGGGGCCCCGCGGAAGCTTTCTTT. It is translated as CSVDRGPAEAFF.

This clonotype occurred many times. The chain couples TRBV27 to TRBJ2-2; D is undetermined. V was cut by 5 bases and J by 5 bases, with 12 bases left in between. The CDR3 extends over 14 amino acids. Germline V gene data show CDR1 as MNHEY and CDR2 as SMNVEV (reference sequence). As DNA, the CDR3 is TGTGCCAGCAGTCTACTTGCCGGGACCGGGGAGCTGTTTTTT. It translates to CASSLLAGTGELFF.

J is TRBJ1-1 and V is TRBV30; D remains ambiguous. V was shortened by 2 bases and J by 1 base, with 8 bases between the two germline ends. CDR1 and CDR2 (germline): GTSNPN, SVGIG (reference sequence). This CDR3 spans 13 amino acids. The chain's CDR3 is CAWSYKRNTEAFF. The CDR3 DNA follows: TGTGCCTGGAGTTATAAGCGGAACACTGAAGCTTTCTTT.

This clonotype was counted between two and nine times. The chain joins TRBV11-2 to TRBJ2-5; D might be TRBD1 (6 bases). From germline, CDR1 is SGHAT and CDR2 FQNNGV. There are 14 residues in the CDR3. V was cut by 5 bases and J by 4 bases, with 14 bases left in between. CDR3 sequence (DNA): TGTGCCAGCAGCGCCCTGCAGGGGCGAGAGACCCAGTACTTC. Amino acids: CASSALQGRETQYF. Supplemented by reference TRBV11-2 and TRBJ2-5, the full variable domain reads EAGVAQSPRYKIIEKRQSVAFWCNPISGHATLYWYQQILGQGPKLLIQFQNNGVVDDSQLPKDRFSAERLKGVDSTLKIQPAKLEDSAVYLCASSALQGRETQYFGPGTRLLVL.

This clonotype was found a few times. The genes are TRBV10-3 and TRBJ1-2; the D is unclear. The germline V gene encodes CDR1 ENHRY and CDR2 SYGVKD. This CDR3 region has 13 residues. V lost 6 bases to trimming and J lost 3 bases, with 11 bases between them. The CDR3 loop is CAISPEEYYGYTF. The CDR3 region has the DNA TGTGCCATCAGCCCCGAAGAGTACTATGGCTACACCTTC.

This clonotype has a count of ten or more. This sequence joins TRBV15 and TRBJ1-4; D is unresolved. CDR1 and CDR2 from the germline V gene are LNHNV and YYDKDF (reference sequence). CDR3 length: 13 residues. With 0 bases removed from V and 12 bases from J, the gap between germline ends came to 11 bases. CDR3 residues: CATSRDRLGELFF. DNA for the CDR3: TGTGCCACCAGCAGAGATCGCCTTGGGGAACTGTTTTTT. Full variable domain (remainder filled in from reference TRBV15 and TRBJ1-4): DAMVIQNPRYQVTQFGKPVTLSCSQTLNHNVMYWYQQKSSQAPKLLFHYYDKDFNNEADTPDNFQSRRPNTSFCFLDIRSPGLGDTAMYLCATSRDRLGELFFGSGTQLSVL.

This clonotype was recorded a few times. The chain couples TRBV29-1 to TRBJ2-1; D gene ambiguous. Germline CDR1 SQVTM, CDR2 ANQGSEA. Trimming removed 0 bases at V and 6 bases at J, with 6 bases between. There are 12 residues in the CDR3. As DNA, the CDR3 is TGCAGCGTTGAAGATTGGCCCAATGAGCAGTTCTTC. As protein: CSVEDWPNEQFF.

The J gene is TRBJ1-2, the V gene TRBV29-1; D gene unclear. This CDR3 is built from 10 residues. V was cut by 3 bases and J by 5 bases, with 4 bases left in between. CDR1 and CDR2 from the germline V gene are SQVTM and ANQGSEA. This CDR3 is CSVEDYGYTF. DNA for the CDR3: TGCAGCGTTGAGGATTATGGCTACACCTTC.

This clonotype was counted a few times. This sequence joins TRBV5-1 and TRBJ2-3; 7 bases are shared with TRBD2. The trim removed 0 bases at V and 0 bases at J, leaving 4 bases unmatched. Per germline, CDR1 SGHRS and CDR2 YFSETQ. There are 16 residues in the CDR3. CDR3 sequence (DNA): TGCGCCAGCAGCTTGGATGGTAGCGGGAGCACAGATACGCAGTATTTT. Amino acids: CASSLDGSGSTDTQYF.

V usage is TRBV5-1 and J usage is TRBJ2-1, with 7 nucleotides matching TRBD2. CDR3 length equals 17 residues. Unmatched junction bases numbered 9, after V lost 0 bases and J lost 3 bases. Per germline, CDR1 SGHRS and CDR2 YFSETQ. The CDR3: CASSLVPSGGGYNEQFF. The CDR3, as DNA: TGCGCCAGCAGCTTGGTACCCTCGGGCGGGGGCTACAATGAGCAGTTCTTC.

The rearrangement uses TRBV20-1 and TRBJ2-7; D is perhaps TRBD2 (5 bases). Looked up from germline, CDR1 is DFQATT and CDR2 is SNEGSKA (reference sequence). CDR3 length: 14 amino acids. Trimming took off 2 bases at V and 0 bases at J, with 11 bases between the two ends. The CDR3 region has the DNA TGCAGTGCTAGACCGGGATCAAGCTCCTACGAGCAGTACTTC. Translating it yields CSARPGSSSYEQYF.

The J gene is TRBJ1-6, the V gene TRBV6-6, with D possibly matching TRBD1 (5 bases). There are 16 residues in the CDR3. The germline V gene encodes CDR1 MNHNY and CDR2 SVGAGI (reference sequence). The ends were cut back, 2 bases at V and 9 bases at J, with 17 bases in the middle. The CDR3 loop is CASSYPGQGQGSPLHF. In nucleotides, the CDR3 is TGTGCCAGCAGTTACCCCGGGCAGGGCCAGGGTTCACCCCTCCACTTT.

V usage is TRBV10-3 and J usage is TRBJ1-1; 10 positions match TRBD1. Germline CDR1 reads ENHRY; CDR2 reads SYGVKD. V dropped 7 bases and J dropped 5; count of bases not matched to a gene: 4. The CDR3 contains 13 residues. The CDR3 region has the DNA TGTGCCATCACCTGGGACAGGGGAACTGAAGCTTTCTTT. Its translation is CAITWDRGTEAFF.

V gene TRBV25-1 combines with J gene TRBJ2-3; possible D gene TRBD2, 6 bases. Germline V gene lookup returns CDR1 MGHDK and CDR2 SYGVNS. CDR3 length: 13 amino acids. V shed 4 bases and J shed 5 bases, with 10 bases lying between them. The CDR3 DNA sequence: TGTGCCAGCAGTGCTTCCGGGGGAGATACGCAGTATTTT. Its protein is CASSASGGDTQYF.

The J gene is TRBJ2-1, the V gene TRBV29-1; TRBD2 matches at 15 bases. V was clipped by 4 bases and J by 0 bases; unmatched bases: 10. Per germline, CDR1 SQVTM and CDR2 ANQGSEA. The CDR3 contains 19 residues. The CDR3 here is CSVVSGLAGGRDSYNEQFF. In nucleotides, the CDR3 is TGCAGCGTTGTATCGGGACTAGCGGGAGGCCGAGACTCCTACAATGAGCAGTTCTTC.

J is TRBJ2-1 and V is TRBV6-6; TRBD2 is a possible D gene (6 bases). V was pared by 9 bases and J by 9 bases, with 21 bases between. CDR3 length equals 14 residues. Germline V gene sequence: CDR1 MNHNY, CDR2 SVGAGI (reference sequence). CDR3 in DNA: TGTGCCAGTCGACTAAGCGGGCTCTACGGTGAGCAGTTCTTC. Translated, it gives CASRLSGLYGEQFF.

This clonotype showed up just a few times. The chain couples TRBV11-2 to TRBJ2-1; TRBD2 aligns across 11 bases. Germline V gene data show CDR1 as SGHAT and CDR2 as FQNNGV. This CDR3 is 16 amino acids long. V was pared by 7 bases and J by 4 bases, with 9 bases of the junction left unmatched. CDR3 sequence reads: CASTLGVAGGYNEQFF. In DNA form, the CDR3 reads TGTGCCAGCACCCTCGGGGTAGCGGGAGGGTACAATGAGCAGTTCTTC.

This clonotype has just a few counts. The rearrangement uses TRBV4-2 and TRBJ2-5, with 12 bases that match TRBD2. The V gene end was trimmed by 1 base and the J gene end by 1 base; junction bases not matched to a gene: 7. Germline CDR1 is LGHNA and CDR2 is YNFKEQ. CDR3 size: 18 residues. CDR3 bases: TGTGCCAGCAGCCAAGGACTAGCGGGAGTAGGGGCCCAAGAGACCCAGTACTTC. This encodes CASSQGLAGVGAQETQYF.

The count of this clonotype is one. V usage is TRBV6-5 and J usage is TRBJ1-4, with 9 bases that match TRBD1. Germline V gene data show CDR1 as MNHEY and CDR2 as SVGAGI. With 6 bases clipped from V and 4 bases from J, the junction kept 3 bases outside the gene matches. There are 14 residues in the CDR3. The CDR3 nucleotides are TGTGCCAGCAGCCGGGACAGGGATAATGAAAAACTGTTTTTT. Translation: CASSRDRDNEKLFF.

Only a few counts were recorded for this clonotype. The chain uses TRBV29-1 and TRBJ2-3; 7 nucleotides match TRBD2. V lost 7 bases to trimming and J lost 5 bases; unmatched junction nucleotides: 6. Germline V gene data show CDR1 as SQVTM and CDR2 as ANQGSEA. This CDR3 has 12 amino acids. CDR3 residues: CSGRELGDTQYF. CDR3 DNA: TGCAGCGGGCGGGAGCTCGGAGATACGCAGTATTTT.

V usage is TRBV5-1 and J usage is TRBJ2-2; 7 nucleotides agree with TRBD1. This CDR3 is 15 amino acids long. CDR1 is SGHRS, CDR2 YFSETQ, per germline. The junction had 5 bases not matched to a gene; V was cut back by 3 bases and J by 3 bases. The CDR3 nucleotides read TGCGCCAGCAGCTCCGGGACAGCGGACACCGGGGAGCTGTTTTTT. Translation gives CASSSGTADTGELFF.

This chain uses TRBV29-1 with TRBJ2-7; D possibly corresponds to TRBD2 (6 bases). The germline V gene has CDR1 SQVTM and CDR2 ANQGSEA. This CDR3 is 13 amino acids long. V lost 6 bases to trimming and J lost 4 bases, with 16 bases between them. The CDR3 sequence is CSVAGPGQYEQYF. As DNA, the CDR3 is TGCAGCGTCGCGGGACCCGGGCAGTACGAGCAGTACTTC.

The count of this clonotype is one. The rearrangement joins TRBV7-9 to TRBJ2-1, with D tentatively TRBD2 (5 bases). The CDR3 is 14 residues long. Germline V gene sequence: CDR1 SEHNR, CDR2 FQNEAQ (reference sequence). V lost 3 bases and J 2 bases, leaving 8 bases between the germline ends. CDR3 bases: TGTGCCAGCAGCTTTACCGGGACCTACAATGAGCAGTTCTTC. It yields the protein CASSFTGTYNEQFF.

The chain carries TRBV13 and TRBJ2-7; D unclear. The germline CDR1 and CDR2 sequences are PRHDT and FYEKMQ (reference sequence). V lost 4 bases and J lost 6, with 10 bases in between. This CDR3 is 12 amino acids long. In DNA, the CDR3 is TGTGCCAGCAGCTCCCCATGGGGCGAGCAGTACTTC. It yields the protein CASSSPWGEQYF.

The V gene is TRBV19, the J gene TRBJ2-7; the match to TRBD1 covers 10 bases. V lost 4 bases and J lost 6; bases outside the gene matches: 3. Germline V gene data show CDR1 as LNHDA and CDR2 as SQIVND (reference sequence). This CDR3 contains 13 residues. The CDR3 loop reads CASSTTGGGEQYF. CDR3 nucleotides: TGTGCCAGTAGTACGACAGGGGGCGGCGAGCAGTACTTC. The full variable domain, its missing parts supplied by reference TRBV19 and TRBJ2-7, is DGGITQSPKYLFRKEGQNVTLSCEQNLNHDAMYWYRQDPGQGLRLIYYSQIVNDFQKGDIAEGYSVSREKKESFPLTVTSAQKNPTAFYLCASSTTGGGEQYFGPGTRLTVT.

This sequence joins TRBV5-1 and TRBJ2-1, with 7 nucleotides matching TRBD2. The CDR3 runs 15 residues. The germline V gene has CDR1 SGHRS and CDR2 YFSETQ. V dropped 6 bases and J dropped 4; count of bases not matched to a gene: 10. CDR3 sequence (DNA): TGCGCCAGCACATTAGCGGGTTTCCCTTACAATGAGCAGTTCTTC. This gives the protein CASTLAGFPYNEQFF.